The rows below give T cell receptor beta chains drawn from one sample of a study of Graves' ophthalmopathy and Graves' hyperthyroidism. In TCRdb, the multiplex PCR reads were re-called with MiXCR into one record per CDR3 protein. The sample has 1 million to 1.3 million distinct CDR3 sequences; about 40% are singletons. The sequenced sample was peripheral blood or thyroid tissue (not recorded which). These receptors originate from an adult man with Graves' hyperthyroidism. CDR3s include the opening cysteine and the closing phenylalanine or tryptophan. The D gene is left open where the match is weak. Not every row has a clone size; where given, it reads once, few, many or a size class.

CASSLGTGTGEETQYF,TGTGCCAGCAGCTTAGGGACCGGGACAGGGGAAGAGACCCAGTACTTC,TRBV7-9,many,TRBJ2-5,TRBD1
CSVTGDRAGHTF,TGCAGCGTTACTGGGGACAGGGCTGGCCACACCTTC,TRBV29-1,.,TRBJ1-2,TRBD1
CSVRSRGDGEQYF,TGCAGTGTAAGGTCCAGGGGGGACGGCGAGCAGTACTTC,TRBV20-1,many,TRBJ2-7,.
CASSHTGTGANVLTF,TGTGCCAGCAGCCACACAGGGACTGGGGCCAACGTCCTGACTTTC,TRBV9,once,TRBJ2-6,.
CASSEGLRGTSPLHF,TGTGCCAGCAGTGAAGGGTTACGGGGCACTTCACCCCTCCACTTT,TRBV25-1,.,TRBJ1-6,.
CASSSEYYEQYF,TGTGCCAGCAGCTCCGAGTACTACGAGCAGTACTTC,TRBV6-6,many,TRBJ2-7,.
CATSRGEGLDTQYF,TGTGCCACCAGCAGAGGAGAAGGACTGGATACGCAGTATTTT,TRBV15,few,TRBJ2-3,.
CSGGTGQETQYF,TGCAGCGGGGGGACGGGGCAAGAGACCCAGTACTTC,TRBV29-1,.,TRBJ2-5,.
CASSSLEETQYF,TGTGCCAGCAGCTCCTTAGAAGAGACCCAGTACTTC,TRBV7-9,many,TRBJ2-5,.
CAKLHGGGRETQYF,TGTGCCAAACTCCATGGGGGGGGCCGAGAGACCCAGTACTTC,TRBV2,many,TRBJ2-5,.
CSASSEYEQYF,TGCAGTGCTAGTTCCGAATACGAGCAGTACTTC,TRBV20-1,few,TRBJ2-7,.
CASSYLGGQVGQPQHF,TGTGCCAGCAGCTACCTTGGAGGACAGGTTGGTCAGCCCCAGCATTTT,TRBV5-5,few,TRBJ1-5,TRBD1
CASSTLDSNEQFFGPGTRPQHF,.,TRBV7-9,.,TRBJ1-5,.
CASSEIPLTGTPSGANVLTF,TGTGCCAGCAGTGAAATCCCCCTGACAGGGACACCTTCTGGGGCCAACGTCCTGACTTTC,TRBV2,.,TRBJ2-6,TRBD1
CASSLRGGLSPLHF,TGTGCCAGCAGTTTGAGAGGGGGCCTGTCACCCCTCCACTTT,TRBV27,few,TRBJ1-6,TRBD1
CASSSDRGIDEQYF,TGTGCCAGCAGCTCGGACAGGGGGATCGACGAGCAGTACTTC,TRBV6-5,.,TRBJ2-7,TRBD1
CASSPRTGGTQYF,TGTGCCAGCAGCCCCCGGACAGGAGGTACCCAGTACTTC,TRBV7-2,.,TRBJ2-5,TRBD1
CASDREYF,TGTGCCAGCGACCGAGAGTACTTC,TRBV19,many,TRBJ2-7,.
CAISENGRDSNYGYTF,TGTGCCATCAGTGAGAATGGACGGGACAGTAACTATGGCTACACCTTC,TRBV10-3,once,TRBJ1-2,TRBD1
CASGRGAGNTEAFF,TGTGCCAGCGGGAGAGGGGCAGGGAACACTGAAGCTTTCTTT,TRBV7-2,.,TRBJ1-1,.
CASSLSDRGMSGYTF,TGTGCCAGCAGTTTATCGGACAGGGGGATGAGTGGCTACACCTTC,TRBV28,few,TRBJ1-2,TRBD1
CSARNPTANNDTEAFF,TGCAGTGCTAGAAATCCTACGGCGAACAACGACACTGAAGCTTTCTTT,TRBV20-1,few,TRBJ1-1,.
CASRPDRGEQYF,TGTGCCAGCAGGCCCGACCGTGGGGAGCAGTACTTC,TRBV12-3/TRBV12-4,many,TRBJ2-7,.
CASSESERNTEAFF,TGCGCCAGCAGTGAGTCGGAGAGGAACACTGAAGCTTTCTTT,TRBV10-2,many,TRBJ1-1,.
CASSRTGGKQETQYF,TGTGCCAGCAGCCGCACTGGCGGAAAGCAAGAGACCCAGTACTTC,TRBV7-9,many,TRBJ2-5,.
CASTLQGWDSNQPQHF,TGTGCCAGTACCCTACAGGGATGGGATAGCAATCAGCCCCAGCATTTT,TRBV19,.,TRBJ1-5,.
CASSSRAWYGYTF,TGTGCCAGCAGCTCCCGAGCGTGGTATGGCTACACCTTC,TRBV5-5,many,TRBJ1-2,.
CSGAGGHTEAFF,TGCAGCGGAGCAGGGGGGCACACTGAAGCTTTCTTT,TRBV29-1,.,TRBJ1-1,TRBD1
CATSDPGGNRPQHF,TGTGCCACCAGTGATCCGGGGGGCAATCGGCCCCAGCATTTT,TRBV24-1,.,TRBJ1-5,.
CASSQAQASGVNTEAFF,TGCGCCAGCAGCCAGGCTCAGGCGTCAGGTGTGAACACTGAAGCTTTCTTT,TRBV4-3,.,TRBJ1-1,.
CASSVTGTTRSGWAAQHF,TGTGCCAGCAGCGTCACCGGGACCACGAGGAGCGGTTGGGCAGCCCAGCATTTT,TRBV7-2,.,TRBJ1-5,.
CASSATVDTQYF,TGTGCCAGCAGCGCCACAGTAGATACGCAGTATTTT,TRBV9,once,TRBJ2-3,.
CASGVLETQYF,TGTGCCAGCGGGGTGCTAGAGACCCAGTACTTC,TRBV2,.,TRBJ2-5,.
CASKFGTENSPLHF,TGTGCCAGTAAATTTGGGACCGAGAATTCACCCCTCCACTTT,TRBV19,many,TRBJ1-6,.
CATSSDGGGARMSTDTQYF,TGTGCCACCAGCAGCGACGGCGGGGGCGCCCGTATGAGCACAGATACGCAGTATTTT,TRBV15,.,TRBJ2-3,.
CASSNPGLQETQYF,TGTGCCAGCAGTAACCCAGGGCTGCAAGAGACCCAGTACTTC,TRBV6-6,.,TRBJ2-5,.
CASSLIRDHQPQHF,TGTGCCAGCAGTTTAATCAGGGATCATCAGCCCCAGCATTTT,TRBV12-3/TRBV12-4,.,TRBJ1-5,.
CASSVGQVHEQYF,TGTGCCAGCTCAGTGGGACAGGTCCACGAGCAGTACTTC,TRBV18,.,TRBJ2-7,TRBD1
CASSLFVGTGNTEAFF,TGTGCCAGCAGCTTGTTCGTTGGTACTGGGAACACTGAAGCTTTCTTT,TRBV5-8,.,TRBJ1-1,.
CASSLGGAASPYEQYF,TGTGCCAGCAGCTTAGGTGGAGCGGCCTCACCCTACGAGCAGTACTTC,TRBV7-9,few,TRBJ2-7,.
CASSQGTGGRGTQYF,TGTGCCAGCAGCCAGGGGACAGGGGGGCGCGGGACCCAGTACTTC,TRBV7-8,.,TRBJ2-5,TRBD1
CASRTGGFSGELFF,TGTGCCAGCAGGACGGGAGGGTTTAGCGGGGAGCTGTTTTTT,TRBV2,many,TRBJ2-2,TRBD2
CASSSQAGYEQYF,TGTGCCAGCAGTTCTCAGGCCGGGTACGAGCAGTACTTC,TRBV11-2,many,TRBJ2-7,.
CASSISGGLSPLHF,TGTGCCAGCAGCATATCGGGTGGACTCTCACCCCTCCACTTT,TRBV7-2,.,TRBJ1-6,.
CSVRAADGSSYEQYF,TGCAGCGTTAGGGCTGCGGATGGCAGCTCCTACGAGCAGTACTTC,TRBV29-1,.,TRBJ2-7,.
CASIRSSGHGETQYF,TGTGCCAGCATCAGATCCTCAGGTCATGGAGAGACCCAGTACTTC,TRBV6-1,many,TRBJ2-5,.
CSSELGGGYGYTF,TGCAGCAGTGAATTGGGTGGTGGTTATGGCTACACCTTC,TRBV29-1,.,TRBJ1-2,.
CASTTQGRTGELFF,TGTGCCAGCACCACCCAGGGGCGAACCGGGGAGCTGTTTTTT,TRBV5-4,.,TRBJ2-2,.
CSAWGQDGTYEQYF,TGCAGTGCTTGGGGCCAGGACGGGACCTACGAGCAGTACTTC,TRBV20-1,many,TRBJ2-7,.
CASSLGIQEQYF,TGTGCCAGCAGCTTAGGTATCCAGGAGCAGTACTTC,TRBV7-9,.,TRBJ2-7,.
CASSQRTRNTEAFF,TGCGCCAGCAGCCAAAGGACAAGGAACACTGAAGCTTTCTTT,TRBV5-1,many,TRBJ1-1,.
CSVEDRGAYYEQYF,TGCAGCGTTGAAGATCGGGGGGCTTACTACGAGCAGTACTTC,TRBV29-1,.,TRBJ2-7,.
CASSQEQGVWTEAFF,TGTGCCAGCAGCCAAGAACAGGGGGTCTGGACTGAAGCTTTCTTT,TRBV7-9,many,TRBJ1-1,TRBD1
CASSNRRGTEAFF,TGTGCCAGCAGCAACAGAAGGGGCACTGAAGCTTTCTTT,TRBV7-8,many,TRBJ1-1,.
CASSLGQNRKTQYF,TGTGCCAGCAGTTTAGGACAGAATCGTAAGACCCAGTACTTC,TRBV12-3/TRBV12-4,.,TRBJ2-5,.